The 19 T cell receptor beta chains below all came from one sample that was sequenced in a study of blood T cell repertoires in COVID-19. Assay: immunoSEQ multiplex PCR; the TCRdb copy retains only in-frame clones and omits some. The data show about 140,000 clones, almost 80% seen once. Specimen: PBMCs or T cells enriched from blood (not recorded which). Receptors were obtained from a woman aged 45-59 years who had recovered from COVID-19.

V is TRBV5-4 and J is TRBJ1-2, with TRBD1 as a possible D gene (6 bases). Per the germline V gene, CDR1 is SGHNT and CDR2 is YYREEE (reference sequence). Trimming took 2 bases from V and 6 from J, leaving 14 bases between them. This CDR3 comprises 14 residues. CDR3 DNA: TGTGCCAGCAGCTTTTCAGGGGTCGATAATGGCTACACCTTC. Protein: CASSFSGVDNGYTF. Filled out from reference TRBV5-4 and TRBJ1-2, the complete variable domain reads ETGVTQSPTHLIKTRGQQVTLRCSSQSGHNTVSWYQQALGQGPQFIFQYYREEENGRGNFPPRFSGLQFPNYSSELNVNALELDDSALYLCASSFSGVDNGYTFGSGTRLTVV.

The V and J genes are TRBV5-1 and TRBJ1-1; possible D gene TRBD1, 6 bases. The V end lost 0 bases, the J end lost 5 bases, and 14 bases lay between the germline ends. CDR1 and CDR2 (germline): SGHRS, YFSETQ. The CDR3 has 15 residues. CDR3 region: CASSLENRVGTEAFF. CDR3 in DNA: TGCGCCAGCAGCTTGGAAAACAGGGTGGGTACTGAAGCTTTCTTT.

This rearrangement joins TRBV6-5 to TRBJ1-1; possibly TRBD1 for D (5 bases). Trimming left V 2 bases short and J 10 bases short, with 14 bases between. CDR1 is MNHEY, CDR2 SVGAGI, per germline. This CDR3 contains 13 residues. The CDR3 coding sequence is TGTGCCAGCAGTTACCAGGGCCGGCCACCAGCTTTCTTT. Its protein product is CASSYQGRPPAFF.

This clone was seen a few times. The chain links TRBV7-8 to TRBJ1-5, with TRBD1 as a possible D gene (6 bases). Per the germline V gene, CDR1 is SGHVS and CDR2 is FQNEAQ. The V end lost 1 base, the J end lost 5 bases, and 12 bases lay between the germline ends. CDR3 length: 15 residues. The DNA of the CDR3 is TGTGCCAGCAGCTTAGGAGGGGGGGCACATCAGCCCCAGCATTTT. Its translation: CASSLGGGAHQPQHF. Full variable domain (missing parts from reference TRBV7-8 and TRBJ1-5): GAGVSQSPRYKVAKRGQDVALRCDPISGHVSLFWYQQALGQGPEFLTYFQNEAQLDKSGLPSDRFFAERPEGSVSTLKIQRTQQEDSAVYLCASSLGGGAHQPQHFGDGTRLSIL.

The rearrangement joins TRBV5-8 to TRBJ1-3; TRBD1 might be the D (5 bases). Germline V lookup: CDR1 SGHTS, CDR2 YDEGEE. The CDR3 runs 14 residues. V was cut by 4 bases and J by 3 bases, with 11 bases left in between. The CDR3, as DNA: TGTGCCAGCAGCCCCAGGGTGGATGGAAACACCATATATTTT. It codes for CASSPRVDGNTIYF.

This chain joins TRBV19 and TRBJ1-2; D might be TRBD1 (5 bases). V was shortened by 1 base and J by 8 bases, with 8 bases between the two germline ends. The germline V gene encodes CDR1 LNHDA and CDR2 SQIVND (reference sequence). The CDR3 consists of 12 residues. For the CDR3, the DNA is TGTGCCAGTAGTATAGCCGCAGGGGGCTACACCTTC. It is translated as CASSIAAGGYTF.

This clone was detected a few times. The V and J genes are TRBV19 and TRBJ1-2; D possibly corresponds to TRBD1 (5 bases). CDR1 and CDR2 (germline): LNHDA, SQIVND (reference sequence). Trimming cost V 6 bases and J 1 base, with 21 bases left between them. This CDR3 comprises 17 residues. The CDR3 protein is CASRLLQGGKNNYGYTF. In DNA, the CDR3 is TGTGCCAGTAGGTTACTGCAGGGAGGAAAAAATAACTATGGCTACACCTTC.

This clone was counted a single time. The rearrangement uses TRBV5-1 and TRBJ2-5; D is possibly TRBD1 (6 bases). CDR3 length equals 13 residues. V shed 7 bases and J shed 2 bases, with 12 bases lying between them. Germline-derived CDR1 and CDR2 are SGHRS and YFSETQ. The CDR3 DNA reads TGCGCCAGCGCAACGGACAGACAAGAGACCCAGTACTTC. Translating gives CASATDRQETQYF.

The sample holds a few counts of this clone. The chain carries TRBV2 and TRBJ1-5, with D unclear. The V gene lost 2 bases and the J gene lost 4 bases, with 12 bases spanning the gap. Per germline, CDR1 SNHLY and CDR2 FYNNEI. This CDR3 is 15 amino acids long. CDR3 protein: CASSENVGRNQPQHF. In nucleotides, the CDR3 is TGTGCCAGCAGTGAAAACGTTGGGAGAAATCAGCCCCAGCATTTT. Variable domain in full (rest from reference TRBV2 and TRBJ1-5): EPEVTQTPSHQVTQMGQEVILRCVPISNHLYFYWYRQILGQKVEFLVSFYNNEISEKSEIFDDQFSVERPDGSNFTLKIRSTKLEDSAMYFCASSENVGRNQPQHFGDGTRLSIL.

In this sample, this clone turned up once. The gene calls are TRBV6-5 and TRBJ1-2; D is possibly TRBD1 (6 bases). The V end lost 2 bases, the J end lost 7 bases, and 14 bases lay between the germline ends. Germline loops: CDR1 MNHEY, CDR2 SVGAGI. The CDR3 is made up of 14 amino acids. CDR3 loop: CASSYVDRIGGYTF. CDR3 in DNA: TGTGCCAGCAGTTACGTCGACAGGATAGGTGGCTACACCTTC.

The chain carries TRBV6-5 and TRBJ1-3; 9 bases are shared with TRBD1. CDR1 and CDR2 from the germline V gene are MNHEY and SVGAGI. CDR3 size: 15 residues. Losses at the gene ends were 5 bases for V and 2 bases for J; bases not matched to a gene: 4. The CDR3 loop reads CASSTQGATGNTIYF. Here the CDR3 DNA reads TGTGCCAGCAGTACACAGGGGGCAACTGGAAACACCATATATTTT.

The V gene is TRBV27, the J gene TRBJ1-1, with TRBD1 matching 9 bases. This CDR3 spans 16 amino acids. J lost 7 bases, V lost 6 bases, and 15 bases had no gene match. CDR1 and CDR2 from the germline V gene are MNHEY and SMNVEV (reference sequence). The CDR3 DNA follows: TGTGCCAGCAGCTACCGGAACTACAGGGGGCGCGGTGAAGCTTTCTTT. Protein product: CASSYRNYRGRGEAFF.

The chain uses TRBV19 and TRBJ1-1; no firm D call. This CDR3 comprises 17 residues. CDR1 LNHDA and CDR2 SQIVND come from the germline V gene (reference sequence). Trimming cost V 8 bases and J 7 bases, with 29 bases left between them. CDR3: CASSKSGRGSRLVEAFF. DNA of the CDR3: TGTGCCAGTTCAAAATCGGGCCGGGGAAGCCGGCTCGTTGAAGCTTTCTTT.

CDR3 in DNA: TGTGCCAGCTCCCCATCGGGGACTCCAACGACTGAAGCTTTCTTT. The encoded protein is CASSPSGTPTTEAFF. This chain connects TRBV27 to TRBJ1-1; maybe TRBD1 (5 bases). Germline CDR1 is MNHEY and CDR2 is SMNVEV (reference sequence). V was clipped by 8 bases and J by 5 bases, with 21 bases between them. CDR3 length: 15 residues.

The CDR3 DNA sequence: TGTGCCAGTAATAGGGGGACTAGCGGGAACACCGGGGAGCTGTTTTTT. It is translated as CASNRGTSGNTGELFF. V usage is TRBV27 and J usage is TRBJ2-2; 11 positions match TRBD2. This CDR3 region has 16 residues. The V segment lost 9 bases and the J segment 1 base; nucleotides outside the gene matches: 7. Per germline, CDR1 MNHEY and CDR2 SMNVEV (reference sequence).

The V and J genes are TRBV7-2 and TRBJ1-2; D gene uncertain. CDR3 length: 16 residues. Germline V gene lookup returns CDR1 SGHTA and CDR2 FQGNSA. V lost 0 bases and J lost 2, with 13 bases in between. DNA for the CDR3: TGTGCCAGCAGCTTAGCCCCCGGGGTGGGGAACTATGGCTACACCTTC. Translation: CASSLAPGVGNYGYTF.

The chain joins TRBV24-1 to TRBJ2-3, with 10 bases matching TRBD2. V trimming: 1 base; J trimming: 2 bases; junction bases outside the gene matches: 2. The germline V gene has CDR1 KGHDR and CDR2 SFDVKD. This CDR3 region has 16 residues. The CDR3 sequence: CATSDLGLAATDTQYF. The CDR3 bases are TGTGCCACCAGTGATTTAGGACTAGCGGCCACAGATACGCAGTATTTT.

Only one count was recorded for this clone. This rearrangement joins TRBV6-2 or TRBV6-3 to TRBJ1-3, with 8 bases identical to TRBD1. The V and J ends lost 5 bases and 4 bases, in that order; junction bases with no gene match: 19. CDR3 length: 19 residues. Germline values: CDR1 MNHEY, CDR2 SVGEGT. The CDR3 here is CASSPPRGTGFLTGNTIYF. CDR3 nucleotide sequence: TGTGCCAGCAGTCCGCCCCGCGGGACAGGATTCCTAACCGGAAACACCATATATTTT.

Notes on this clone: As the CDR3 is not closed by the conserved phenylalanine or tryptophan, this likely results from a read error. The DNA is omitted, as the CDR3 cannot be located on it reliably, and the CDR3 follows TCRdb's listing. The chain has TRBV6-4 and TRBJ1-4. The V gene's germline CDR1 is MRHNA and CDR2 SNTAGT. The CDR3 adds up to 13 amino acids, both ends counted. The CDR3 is CASSDSREHDGFR.